This T cell receptor beta chain stems from a study of response to subunit inactivated influenza vaccine. Study conclusions and caveats: Authors proposed each seasonal influenza vaccination draws in few new T cells.

MiXCR, run by TCRdb on the RT-PCR reads, gives a single entry per CDR3 protein. The sample lists more than 700,000 distinct CDR3 sequences; 20% to 25% were seen once. Concerning this clonotype itself: Antigen specificity is unknown.

The CDR3 has 14 amino acids. The junction had 4 bases not matched to a gene; V was cut back by 5 bases and J by 5 bases. Germline CDR1 is MNHEY and CDR2 is SMNVEV (reference sequence). The sample was PBMCs from blood, taken roughly 5 days after vaccination. V usage is TRBV27 and J usage is TRBJ2-1, with 9 bases matching TRBD2. The sequence was collected from a man between 45 and 60 years old who received an inactivated influenza vaccine. The CDR3 is CASSMRGGNNEQFF. CDR3 DNA sequence: TGTGCCAGCAGTATGCGGGGGGGCAACAATGAGCAGTTCTTC.